This TCR beta chain appears in the sequencing data of a study of beta chain features in type 1 diabetes. Overall study: The patients were much like the healthy donors in age, gender and cell yields. General observations from the study: People with Type 1 diabetes carried modestly yet significantly shorter TCRB CDR3s in all four CD4+ subsets. A possible short-template PCR bias applies equally to patients and controls.

Sequencing targeted expressed TCRB transcripts, as all isolated RNA had been reverse transcribed. Method: immunoSEQ multiplex PCR; TCRdb's copy keeps in-frame clones and lacks some. Of about 930,000 clones listed, under 20% were seen once; the top ten hold around 0.02%. Comment on this clone: Antigen unknown.

The CDR3 has 15 residues. The germline V gene has CDR1 SEHNR and CDR2 FQNEAQ (reference sequence). Trimming left V 4 bases short and J 7 bases short, with 17 bases between. It was via CD45RO/CCR7/CD25/CD127/CD95/CD27 that CD4+ naive, central memory, regulatory and stem cell-like memory cells were sorted. This sequence joins TRBV7-9 and TRBJ2-4; D may be TRBD1 (6 bases). This sequence was found in a young woman in good health. The material sequenced was naive CD4+ T cells from blood. CDR3 amino acids: CASSSRGTEMNIQYF. CDR3 coding DNA: TGTGCCAGCAGCTCCAGGGGAACTGAGATGAACATTCAGTACTTC.